These 8 T cell receptor beta chains share one sample of origin, sequenced in a study of siplizumab effects on memory and regulatory T cells. The assay was immunoSEQ multiplex PCR, and TCRdb's table has in-frame clones only and misses some. The profile shows about 99,000 clones, about 93% of them singletons. The sequencing sample was made of Tregs sorted from blood. These receptors were taken from a human donor in good health.

The rearrangement links TRBV9 to TRBJ2-3, with 10 nucleotides matching TRBD2. CDR1 is SGDLS, CDR2 YYNGEE, per germline. This CDR3 region has 16 residues. Losses at the gene ends were 1 base for V and 4 bases for J; bases not matched to a gene: 6. CDR3 in amino acids: CASSVRLAGDADTQYF. CDR3 nucleotides: TGTGCCAGCAGCGTACGGCTAGCGGGAGATGCAGATACGCAGTATTTT. Full variable domain (outside the CDR3, taken from reference TRBV9 and TRBJ2-3): DSGVTQTPKHLITATGQRVTLRCSPRSGDLSVYWYQQSLDQGLQFLIQYYNGEERAKGNILERFSAQQFPDLHSELNLSSLELGDSALYFCASSVRLAGDADTQYFGPGTRLTVL.

The chain carries TRBV27 and TRBJ2-1, with D possibly being TRBD2 (6 bases). The CDR3 runs 12 residues. Germline loops: CDR1 MNHEY, CDR2 SMNVEV (reference sequence). With 8 bases removed from V and 9 bases from J, the gap between germline ends came to 14 bases. The CDR3 loop is CASGRGESEQFF. CDR3 DNA: TGTGCCAGCGGGCGCGGGGAGAGTGAGCAGTTCTTC.

V usage is TRBV6-5 and J usage is TRBJ2-1, with TRBD1 identical over 9 bases. The CDR3 contains 15 residues. V gave up 0 bases and J gave up 3 bases; unmatched junction bases: 0. Looked up from germline, CDR1 is MNHEY and CDR2 is SVGAGI. CDR3 residues: CASSYSGQGYNEQFF. CDR3 sequence (DNA): TGTGCCAGCAGTTACTCGGGACAGGGCTACAATGAGCAGTTCTTC.

V gene TRBV6-1 combines with J gene TRBJ1-1; D is uncertain. The CDR3 spans 11 residues. In germline, CDR1 is MNHNS, CDR2 SASEGT. V was pared by 6 bases and J by 14 bases, with 16 bases between. The CDR3, as DNA: TGTGCCAGCAGGCTAAGGCCCCCCAGCTTCTTT. It translates to CASRLRPPSFF.

The chain recombines TRBV30 with TRBJ1-4; D not certain. Per the germline V gene, CDR1 is GTSNPN and CDR2 is SVGIG (reference sequence). CDR3 length: 13 residues. V gave up 3 bases and J gave up 8 bases, with 13 bases separating them. The CDR3 DNA follows: TGTGCCTGGAGAACCCCTGGAGGAGAAAAACTGTTTTTT. The encoded protein is CAWRTPGGEKLFF.

V gene TRBV27 combines with J gene TRBJ2-2; D gene uncertain. CDR3 length: 20 amino acids. Germline CDR1 and CDR2: MNHEY and SMNVEV (reference sequence). The V gene lost 1 base and the J gene lost 2 bases, with 23 bases spanning the gap. The CDR3 here is CASSLFGSLKKSYNTGELFF. The CDR3 DNA sequence: TGTGCCAGCAGTTTATTTGGCAGCTTAAAGAAAAGCTATAACACCGGGGAGCTGTTTTTT.

V usage is TRBV4-1 and J usage is TRBJ2-3, with 9 bases lining up with TRBD2. J was trimmed by 2 bases and V by 0 bases; bases with no gene match: 9. The CDR3 is 18 residues long. Germline CDR1 reads MGHRA; CDR2 reads YSYEKL. The DNA for the CDR3 is TGCGCCAGCAGCCAAGATCGGCTAGCGGGGATACTCACAGATACGCAGTATTTT. As protein: CASSQDRLAGILTDTQYF.

The chain links TRBV6-5 to TRBJ2-7; 7 bases are a match to TRBD1. V was pared by 2 bases and J by 7 bases, with 11 bases of the junction left unmatched. The CDR3 has 15 residues. Looked up from germline, CDR1 is MNHEY and CDR2 is SVGAGI. CDR3 nucleotides: TGTGCCAGCAGTTACGGTAGGGGGCCTATCGGGGAGCAGTACTTC. Translating it yields CASSYGRGPIGEQYF.